Only a few counts were recorded for the clone carrying this TCR beta chain. The antigen is undetermined. This CDR3 comprises 15 residues. The germline V gene has CDR1 SGHTA and CDR2 FQGNSA. J was trimmed by 2 bases and V by 5 bases; bases with no gene match: 7. These data belong to a study of cytomegalovirus exposure and HLA in healthy donors. Overall study findings and caveats: The productive fraction for most TCR beta V segments was about 87% or about 30% in an earlier analysis. The study put 150 to 200 TCR beta chains on its list as cytomegalovirus-associated. Many donors carried some public TCRs, although rarity characterized most TCR sequences.

It was with 60 Vbeta and 13 Jbeta primers that the PCR ran. Generated by immunoSEQ multiplex PCR, the TCRdb table keeps only in-frame clones and is missing some. Counted here are approximately 210,000 clones, 70% to 80% occurring once; the ten biggest clones make up around 1.6%. This TCR was sampled from a girl between 10 and 17 years old in good health and CMV-seropositive. Sequencing input: PBMCs. The gene calls are TRBV7-2 and TRBJ2-7; the match to TRBD2 covers 9 bases. This CDR3 reads CASSAAGGAPYEQYF. As DNA, the CDR3 is TGTGCCAGCAGCGCAGCGGGGGGTGCTCCCTACGAGCAGTACTTC.